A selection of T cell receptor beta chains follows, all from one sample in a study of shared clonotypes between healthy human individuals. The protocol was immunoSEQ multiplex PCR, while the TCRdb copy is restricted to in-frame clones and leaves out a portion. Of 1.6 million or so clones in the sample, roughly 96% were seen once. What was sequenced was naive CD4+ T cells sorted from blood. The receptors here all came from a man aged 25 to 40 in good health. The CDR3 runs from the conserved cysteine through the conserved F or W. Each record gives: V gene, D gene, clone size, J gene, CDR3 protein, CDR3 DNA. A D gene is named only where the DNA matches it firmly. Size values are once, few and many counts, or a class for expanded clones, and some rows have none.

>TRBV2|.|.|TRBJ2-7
CASRPATYEQYF
TGTGCCAGCAGGCCAGCGACCTACGAGCAGTACTTC
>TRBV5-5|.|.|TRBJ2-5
CASSRRTARFDETQYF
TGTGCCAGCAGCCGAAGAACGGCCCGGTTTGACGAGACCCAGTACTTC
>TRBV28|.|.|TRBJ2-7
CASSLNPGMYEQYF
TGTGCCAGCAGTTTAAATCCGGGGATGTACGAGCAGTACTTC
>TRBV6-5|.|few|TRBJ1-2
CASRADSYGYTF
TGTGCCAGCAGAGCGGACAGCTATGGCTACACCTTC
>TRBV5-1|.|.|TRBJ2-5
CASSEYWETQYF
TGCGCCAGCAGCGAATATTGGGAGACCCAGTACTTC
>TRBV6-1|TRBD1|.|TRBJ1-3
CASTRTGPGNTIYF
TGTGCCAGCACCAGGACAGGGCCTGGAAACACCATATATTTT
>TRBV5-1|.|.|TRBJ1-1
CASSPSPNTEAFF
TGCGCCAGCAGCCCAAGTCCGAACACTGAAGCTTTCTTT
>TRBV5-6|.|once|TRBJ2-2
CASSPSLAQNTGELFF
TGTGCCAGCAGCCCTTCCCTCGCACAGAACACCGGGGAGCTGTTTTTT
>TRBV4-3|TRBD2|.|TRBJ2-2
CASSPGGSGPGELFF
TGCGCCAGCAGCCCTGGCGGGAGTGGCCCCGGGGAGCTGTTTTTT
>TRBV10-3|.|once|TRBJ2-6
CAMDSGSGANVLTF
TGTGCCATGGACTCAGGGTCGGGGGCCAACGTCCTGACTTTC
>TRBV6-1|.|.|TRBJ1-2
CASSVGILYGYTF
TGTGCCAGCAGTGTCGGGATACTCTATGGCTACACCTTC
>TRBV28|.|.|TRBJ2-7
CASRESGRSYEQYF
TGTGCCAGCAGAGAGTCGGGACGGTCCTACGAGCAGTACTTC
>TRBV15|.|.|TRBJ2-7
CATSRQKYYEQYF
TGTGCCACCAGCAGACAAAAGTACTACGAGCAGTACTTC
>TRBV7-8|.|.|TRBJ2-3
CASSLGGTYHTDTQYF
TGTGCCAGCAGCTTAGGTGGGACCTACCACACAGATACGCAGTATTTT
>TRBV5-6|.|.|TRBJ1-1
CASSQMNTEAFF
TGTGCCAGCAGCCAAATGAACACTGAAGCTTTCTTT
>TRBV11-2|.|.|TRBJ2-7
CASSLWTAYEQYF
TGTGCCAGCAGCTTGTGGACAGCCTACGAGCAGTACTTC
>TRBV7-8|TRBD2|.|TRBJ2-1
CASSRPRSSGRVGEQFF
TGTGCCAGCAGCCGCCCGCGTTCTAGCGGGAGGGTCGGGGAGCAGTTCTTC
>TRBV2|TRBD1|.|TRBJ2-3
CASGTGGTDTQYF
TGTGCCTCCGGGACAGGGGGCACAGATACGCAGTATTTT
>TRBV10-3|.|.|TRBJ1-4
CAISEGTQNEKLFF
TGTGCCATCAGTGAGGGCACCCAGAATGAAAAACTGTTTTTT
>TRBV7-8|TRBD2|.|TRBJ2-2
CASSSWAQRGSGGELFF
TGTGCCAGCAGCTCCTGGGCCCAGCGGGGGTCCGGCGGGGAGCTGTTTTTT
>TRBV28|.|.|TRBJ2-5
CASKIVGRGGIETQYF
TGTGCCAGCAAAATTGTTGGGCGGGGAGGAATCGAGACCCAGTACTTC
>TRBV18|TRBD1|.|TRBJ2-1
CASSPGTGGYNEQFF
TGTGCCAGCTCACCAGGGACAGGGGGCTACAATGAGCAGTTCTTC
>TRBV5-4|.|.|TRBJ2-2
CASSLGGGANTGELFF
TGTGCCAGCAGCTTGGGGGGCGGGGCGAACACCGGGGAGCTGTTTTTT
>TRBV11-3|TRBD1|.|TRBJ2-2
CASSRDRGTGELFF
TGTGCCAGCAGCCGAGACAGGGGTACCGGGGAGCTGTTTTTT
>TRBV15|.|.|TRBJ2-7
CATSLGGVVEQYF
TGTGCCACCAGCCTAGGGGGAGTAGTCGAGCAGTACTTC
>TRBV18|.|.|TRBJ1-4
CASSPGPFNEKLFF
TGTGCCAGCTCACCCGGACCGTTCAATGAAAAACTGTTTTTT
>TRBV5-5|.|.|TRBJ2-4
CASSRGPEAAKNIQYF
TGTGCCAGCAGCCGAGGGCCCGAAGCAGCCAAAAACATTCAGTACTTC
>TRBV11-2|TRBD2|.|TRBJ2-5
CASRRLAGDYLQYF
TGTGCCAGCAGGCGACTAGCGGGGGACTACCTACAGTACTTC
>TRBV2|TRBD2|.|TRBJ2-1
CASSEAVVAGGSHNEQFF
TGTGCCAGCAGTGAAGCAGTAGTCGCGGGAGGTTCCCACAATGAGCAGTTCTTC
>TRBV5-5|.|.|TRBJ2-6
CASSLGLSGANVLTF
TGTGCCAGCAGCTTGGGCCTCTCTGGGGCCAACGTCCTGACTTTC
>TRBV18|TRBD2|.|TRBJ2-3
CASSPPGELAGDVTQYF
TGTGCCAGCTCACCACCCGGCGAACTAGCGGGAGATGTCACGCAGTATTTT
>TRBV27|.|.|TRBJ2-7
CASSSLLRGGLAYEQYF
TGTGCCAGCAGTTCCCTCCTCCGTGGGGGTTTGGCCTACGAGCAGTACTTC
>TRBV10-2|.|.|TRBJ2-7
CASSLTYEQYF
TGCGCCAGCAGTCTGACCTACGAGCAGTACTTC
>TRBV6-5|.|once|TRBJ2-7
CASSSPGGALEQYF
TGTGCCAGCAGCTCCCCGGGTGGAGCGCTCGAGCAGTACTTC
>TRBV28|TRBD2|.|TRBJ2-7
CASSLVSGTSFHEQYF
TGTGCCAGCAGTTTAGTAAGCGGGACCAGCTTCCACGAGCAGTACTTC
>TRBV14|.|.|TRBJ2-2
CASRHSNTGELFF
TGTGCCAGCAGACATTCGAACACCGGGGAGCTGTTTTTT
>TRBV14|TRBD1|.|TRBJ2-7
CASSQDRGTGVYEQYF
TGTGCCAGCAGCCAAGATAGAGGGACAGGGGTCTACGAGCAGTACTTC
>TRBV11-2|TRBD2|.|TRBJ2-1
CASSLVRQGGDNEQFF
TGTGCCAGCAGCTTAGTTCGGCAGGGAGGGGACAATGAGCAGTTCTTC
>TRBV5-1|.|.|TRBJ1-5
CASSLDGAGLNQPQHF
TGCGCCAGCAGCTTGGATGGGGCAGGGTTGAATCAGCCCCAGCATTTT
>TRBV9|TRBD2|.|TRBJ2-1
CASSDGFGLASEQFF
TGTGCCAGCAGCGATGGATTCGGACTAGCCAGTGAGCAGTTCTTC
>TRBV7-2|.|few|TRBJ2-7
CASSFGPTYEQYF
TGTGCCAGCAGCTTCGGCCCTACCTACGAGCAGTACTTC
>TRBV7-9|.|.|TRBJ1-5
CASSLGSGGNQPQHF
TGTGCCAGCAGCTTAGGATCCGGGGGCAATCAGCCCCAGCATTTT
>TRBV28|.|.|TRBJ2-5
CASSRDSKETQYF
TGTGCCAGCAGTCGGGACTCAAAAGAGACCCAGTACTTC
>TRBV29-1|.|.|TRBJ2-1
CSVEDRRGLPLSSYNEQFF
TGCAGCGTTGAAGATCGGCGGGGACTTCCACTGAGCTCCTACAATGAGCAGTTCTTC
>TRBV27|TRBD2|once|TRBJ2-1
CASSRPGLAATNEQFF
TGTGCCAGCAGTAGACCGGGACTAGCGGCGACCAATGAGCAGTTCTTC
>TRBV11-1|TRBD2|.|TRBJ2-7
CASSGGGYEQYF
TGTGCCAGCAGCGGGGGGGGCTACGAGCAGTACTTC
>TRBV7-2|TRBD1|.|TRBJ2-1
CASSLPLRGPRRNEQFF
TGTGCCAGCAGCTTGCCCCTGAGGGGGCCCAGGCGAAATGAGCAGTTCTTC
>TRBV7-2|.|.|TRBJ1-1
CASSPGAGTNPSLNTEAFF
TGTGCCAGCAGCCCAGGAGCCGGGACGAACCCTTCCCTGAACACTGAAGCTTTCTTT